The 13 T cell receptor beta chains presented below share a single source sample, sequenced in a study of T cell repertoires in cytomegalovirus infection. TCRdb recomputed calls from the reads with MiXCR, one row per CDR3 protein. Among approximately 700,000 distinct CDR3 sequences listed, roughly a third were seen once. Sequencing was carried out using PBMCs. These receptors were taken from a human donor in good health (CMV status not recorded). Some clones in this sample may be carry-over from other donors' samples.

The chain links TRBV6-6 to TRBJ1-2; possible D gene TRBD1, 5 bases. Per germline, CDR1 MNHNY and CDR2 SVGAGI (reference sequence). V dropped 6 bases and J dropped 4 bases, with 21 bases sitting between them. The CDR3 is 16 residues long. CDR3 DNA: TGTGCCAGCAGGTCCTCAGGTGGGGCAGGTTCCTATGGCTACACCTTC. This codes for CASRSSGGAGSYGYTF.

The V gene is TRBV9, the J gene TRBJ2-6; no clear D. The germline V and J ends were trimmed by 1 base and 4 bases, with 6 bases remaining between them. Germline V CDR1 and CDR2: SGDLS, YYNGEE. The CDR3 is made up of 14 amino acids. The CDR3 DNA sequence: TGTGCCAGCAGCGTAATTCCCGGGGCCAACGTCCTGACTTTC. Protein product: CASSVIPGANVLTF.

V usage is TRBV6-6 and J usage is TRBJ2-7, with D perhaps assigned TRBD1 or TRBD2 (6 bases each). V was pared by 0 bases and J by 6 bases, with 12 bases between. The CDR3 has 14 residues. Germline CDR1 is MNHNY and CDR2 is SVGAGI (reference sequence). The CDR3 DNA follows: TGTGCCAGCAGTTACTCGGAGGGGGATTTCGAGCAGTACTTC. As protein: CASSYSEGDFEQYF.

In its sample, this clonotype was seen a few times. The V call is TRBV28, the J call TRBJ1-2, with TRBD1 matching 9 bases. The CDR3 contains 14 residues. Trimming removed 5 bases from V and 3 bases from J; junction bases left unmatched: 4. The germline CDR1 and CDR2 sequences are MDHEN and SYDVKM. The CDR3 DNA is TGTGCCAGCAGTGGGACAGGGTGGGACTATGGCTACACCTTC. Protein: CASSGTGWDYGYTF.

The chain uses TRBV12-3 or TRBV12-4 and TRBJ1-5, with 8 bases aligning to TRBD1. The V segment lost 2 bases and the J segment 6 bases; nucleotides outside the gene matches: 6. The CDR3 extends over 15 amino acids. CDR3 amino acids: CASSLMQGAGQPQHF. The CDR3 DNA sequence: TGTGCCAGCAGTTTAATGCAGGGGGCAGGTCAGCCCCAGCATTTT.

This clonotype was picked up many times. The chain is built from TRBV7-8 and TRBJ2-1; tentative D call: TRBD2 (6 bases). Trimming took off 10 bases at V and 0 bases at J, with 19 bases between the two ends. The germline gives CDR1 SGHVS, CDR2 FQNEAQ. This CDR3 comprises 16 residues. The CDR3 spells CANCLEAAGSYNEQFF. As DNA, the CDR3 is TGTGCCAATTGCTTGGAAGCAGCGGGCTCCTACAATGAGCAGTTCTTC.

The rearrangement joins TRBV9 to TRBJ2-5, with D maybe TRBD2 (6 bases). With 3 bases removed from V and 1 base from J, the gap between germline ends came to 19 bases. The CDR3 has 17 residues. Germline values: CDR1 SGDLS, CDR2 YYNGEE. The CDR3 DNA sequence: TGTGCCAGCAGCGACCCGCGAGGAGGAGGGCTCCAAGAGACCCAGTACTTC. This translates into CASSDPRGGGLQETQYF.

The rearrangement links TRBV29-1 to TRBJ2-7, with TRBD2 identical over 7 bases. The junction had 9 bases not matched to a gene; V was cut back by 4 bases and J by 6 bases. CDR3 length: 13 amino acids. Germline-derived CDR1 and CDR2 are SQVTM and ANQGSEA. The CDR3 coding sequence is TGCAGCGTTGGGCACCGGGACTATGGCGAGCAGTACTTC. Translation gives CSVGHRDYGEQYF.

This chain connects TRBV14 to TRBJ1-1; 8 bases are shared with TRBD1. CDR1 and CDR2 from the germline V gene are SGHDN and FVKESK. The CDR3 spans 15 residues. The V and J ends lost 1 base and 4 bases, in that order; junction bases with no gene match: 5. The CDR3 nucleotides read TGTGCCAGCAGCCAAGTCGGACAGGGCGGCACTGAAGCTTTCTTT. As protein: CASSQVGQGGTEAFF. The variable domain in full, with the rest retrieved from reference TRBV14 and TRBJ1-1, is EAGVTQFPSHSVIEKGQTVTLRCDPISGHDNLYWYRRVMGKEIKFLLHFVKESKQDESGMPNNRFLAERTGGTYSTLKVQPAELEDSGVYFCASSQVGQGGTEAFFGQGTRLTVV.

The chain employs TRBV6-1 and TRBJ2-1, with D maybe TRBD2 (5 bases). This CDR3 has 19 residues. Germline CDR1 is MNHNS and CDR2 is SASEGT. V lost 1 base, J lost 0 bases, and 19 bases lay in between. CDR3: CASSEEGSWSGSSYNEQFF. The CDR3 nucleotides are TGTGCCAGCAGTGAAGAAGGGAGTTGGTCGGGGTCCTCCTACAATGAGCAGTTCTTC.

This clonotype was seen at least ten times. The chain employs TRBV7-2 and TRBJ2-2, with D maybe TRBD2 (7 bases). CDR1 is SGHTA and CDR2 is FQGNSA in the germline V gene. The CDR3 contains 16 residues. Deletions cut 5 bases from V and 4 bases from J, with 17 bases between. The CDR3 sequence is CASSPRGARGTGELFF. The CDR3 DNA reads TGTGCCAGCAGCCCACGGGGGGCGCGCGGCACCGGGGAGCTGTTTTTT.

This clonotype was recorded at least ten times. The V and J genes are TRBV7-6 and TRBJ2-3; TRBD2 aligns across 8 bases. CDR1 SGHVS and CDR2 FNYEAQ come from the germline V gene. V was pared by 0 bases and J by 3 bases, with 11 bases of the junction left unmatched. The CDR3 is 18 amino acids. The CDR3: CASSLAYKTKRETDTQYF. The CDR3 coding sequence is TGTGCCAGCAGCTTAGCTTACAAGACTAAGCGGGAGACAGATACGCAGTATTTT.

The table lists this clonotype with many counts. The gene calls are TRBV12-3 or TRBV12-4 and TRBJ2-2; 7 bases are a match to TRBD1. The CDR3 extends over 14 amino acids. The V segment lost 6 bases and the J segment 5 bases; nucleotides outside the gene matches: 6. As DNA, the CDR3 is TGTGCCAGCAGCGAACAGGGGTGGACCGGGGAGCTGTTTTTT. Translating it yields CASSEQGWTGELFF.